Below, 14 T cell receptor beta chains from the same sample are listed, as sequenced in a study of blood T cell repertoires in COVID-19. Sequenced by immunoSEQ multiplex PCR; TCRdb stores in-frame clones only, minus some. Among 200,000 to 250,000 clones listed, 83% were seen once. Input material: peripheral blood. Every receptor here comes from a human donor in a cohort sampled during active COVID-19.

This chain uses TRBV3-1 (or the pseudogene TRBV3-2) with TRBJ2-5; 13 nucleotides align to TRBD2. CDR3 length equals 14 residues. V was clipped by 1 base and J by 13 bases; unmatched bases: 6. Germline CDR1 is LGHDT and CDR2 is YNNKEL (reference sequence). DNA of the CDR3: TGTGCCAGCAGCCAAGGGACTAGCGGGAGTGGTGTGTACTTC. It codes for CASSQGTSGSGVYF.

The chain links TRBV19 to TRBJ2-7, with 8 bases fitting TRBD1. There are 12 residues in the CDR3. The germline V gene encodes CDR1 LNHDA and CDR2 SQIVND (reference sequence). Losses at the gene ends were 6 bases for V and 9 bases for J; bases not matched to a gene: 7. As DNA, the CDR3 is TGTGCCAGTAGCCTGGACAGGGCAGGGCAGTACTTC. This gives the protein CASSLDRAGQYF.

The V call is TRBV7-2, the J call TRBJ2-2; weak D call: TRBD2 (6 bases). The V gene lost 1 base and the J gene lost 0 bases, with 9 bases spanning the gap. Germline-derived CDR1 and CDR2 are SGHTA and FQGNSA. The length of the CDR3 is 16 residues. This chain's CDR3 is CASSLELATNTGELFF. CDR3 DNA sequence: TGTGCCAGCAGCTTAGAGCTAGCGACGAACACCGGGGAGCTGTTTTTT.

This chain joins TRBV24-1 and TRBJ1-5; 7 bases are a match to TRBD1. CDR3 length: 13 amino acids. Germline CDR1 KGHDR, CDR2 SFDVKD. The V segment lost 4 bases and the J segment 7 bases; nucleotides outside the gene matches: 3. CDR3 residues: CATSERQGQPQHF. The CDR3 DNA reads as TGTGCCACCAGTGAGCGACAGGGCCAGCCCCAGCATTTT.

The chain links TRBV18 to TRBJ2-7, with D possibly TRBD2 on 5 matching bases. The germline gives CDR1 KGHSH, CDR2 LQKENI. The CDR3 covers 15 residues. Trimming removed 1 base at V and 0 bases at J, with 10 bases between. CDR3 region: CASSPLAISSYEQYF. Written as DNA, the CDR3 is TGTGCCAGCTCACCACTAGCGATCAGCTCCTACGAGCAGTACTTC. The variable domain in full, completed from reference TRBV18 and TRBJ2-7, reads NAGVMQNPRHLVRRRGQEARLRCSPMKGHSHVYWYRQLPEEGLKFMVYLQKENIIDESGMPKERFSAEFPKEGPSILRIQQVVRGDSAAYFCASSPLAISSYEQYFGPGTRLTVT.

The V call is TRBV10-3, the J call TRBJ1-3, with D possibly being TRBD1 (5 bases). In germline, CDR1 is ENHRY, CDR2 SYGVKD. The CDR3 has 15 residues. Trimming took 5 bases from V and 2 from J, leaving 13 bases between them. CDR3 in DNA: TGTGCCATCAGTCAAGGCGGGGCGACTGGAAACACCATATATTTT. It codes for CAISQGGATGNTIYF.

The chain uses TRBV13 and TRBJ2-6; D is unresolved. V lost 5 bases and J lost 0, with 5 bases in between. CDR1 is PRHDT, CDR2 FYEKMQ, per germline (reference sequence). CDR3 length: 14 amino acids. This chain's CDR3 is CASSHSSGANVLTF. The CDR3 nucleotides read TGTGCCAGCAGCCACAGCTCTGGGGCCAACGTCCTGACTTTC.

The CDR3: CATSDLGQRGTHEQYF. Here the CDR3 DNA reads TGTGCCACCAGTGATTTGGGGCAGCGGGGGACCCACGAGCAGTACTTC. This chain links TRBV24-1 with TRBJ2-7, with 8 nucleotides matching TRBD2. V shed 0 bases, J shed 5 bases, and the junction held 8 bases outside the gene matches. CDR3 length: 16 residues. Germline CDR1 KGHDR, CDR2 SFDVKD.

The table lists this clone with a few counts. The CDR3 spells CASSGQDLSNQPQHF. The CDR3 DNA is TGTGCCAGTAGTGGTCAGGATCTTAGCAATCAGCCCCAGCATTTT. This rearrangement joins TRBV19 to TRBJ1-5; D is unresolved. V was pared by 5 bases and J by 0 bases, with 11 bases between. CDR3 size: 15 residues. Germline CDR1 reads LNHDA; CDR2 reads SQIVND (reference sequence).

The chain recombines TRBV28 with TRBJ2-7; TRBD2 might be the D (5 bases). The germline CDR1 and CDR2 sequences are MDHEN and SYDVKM. This CDR3 contains 15 residues. The V end lost 5 bases, the J end lost 2 bases, and 16 bases lay between the germline ends. The CDR3 DNA is TGTGCCAGCAGTCAAACGACTCGGGGAACCTACGAGCAGTACTTC. Translated, it gives CASSQTTRGTYEQYF.

The chain carries TRBV11-2 and TRBJ2-7; no definite D call. The CDR3 is 11 amino acids. Looked up from germline, CDR1 is SGHAT and CDR2 is FQNNGV. Trimming stripped 2 bases from V and 4 bases from J, with 3 bases between. For the CDR3, the DNA is TGTGCCAGCAGCTTACAGTACGAGCAGTACTTC. It yields the protein CASSLQYEQYF.

The rearrangement links TRBV9 to TRBJ2-3, with D perhaps TRBD1 (6 bases). The length of the CDR3 is 14 residues. CDR1 and CDR2 from the germline V gene are SGDLS and YYNGEE. V lost 3 bases, J lost 0 bases, and 8 bases lay in between. CDR3 in amino acids: CASSEGVSTDTQYF. CDR3 DNA sequence: TGTGCCAGCAGCGAGGGGGTCAGCACAGATACGCAGTATTTT.

The chain couples TRBV6-5 to TRBJ2-1; 7 bases fit TRBD1. Germline V lookup: CDR1 MNHEY, CDR2 SVGAGI. This CDR3 region has 15 residues. Losses at the gene ends were 6 bases for V and 4 bases for J; bases not matched to a gene: 9. The DNA for the CDR3 is TGTGCCAGCAGACGGACCGGGACAGCATACAATGAGCAGTTCTTC. It translates to CASRRTGTAYNEQFF.

J is TRBJ2-7 and V is TRBV6-5; TRBD1 aligns across 8 bases. This CDR3 region has 14 residues. Germline V lookup: CDR1 MNHEY, CDR2 SVGAGI. The ends lost 7 bases at V and 3 bases at J; junction bases unmatched: 8. This CDR3 is CASTPGQDNYEQYF. The CDR3 DNA follows: TGTGCCAGCACCCCGGGACAGGACAACTACGAGCAGTACTTC.